A selection of T cell receptor beta chains follows, all from one sample in a study of blood T cell repertoires in COVID-19. Sequencing was performed with immunoSEQ multiplex PCR; in TCRdb, only in-frame clones are kept and a portion is missing. The table includes 63,000 or so clones, approximately 90% detected once. The sample consisted of peripheral blood. The receptors here all came from a man between 65 and 85 years old with active COVID-19. Each CDR3 is given with its conserved first and last residue. Each record gives: J gene, V gene, D gene, clone size, CDR3 protein, CDR3 DNA. D genes are given only for firm matches. Only part of the rows carry a size: once, few, many, or a class if the clone is expanded.

>TRBJ2-3|TRBV5-8|TRBD2|NA
CASSPGDPLAGDTQYF
TGTGCCAGCAGCCCGGGGGACCCACTAGCGGGGGATACGCAGTATTTT
>TRBJ2-7|TRBV3-1/TRBV3-2|NA|once
CASSQPPDVGSSYEQYF
TGTGCCAGCAGCCAACCACCCGACGTGGGGAGCTCCTACGAGCAGTACTTC
>TRBJ2-1|TRBV3-1/TRBV3-2|NA|NA
CASSQDGGAVGDEQFF
TGTGCCAGCAGCCAAGATGGGGGGGCCGTTGGCGATGAGCAGTTCTTC
>TRBJ2-5|TRBV30|TRBD1|NA
CAWSVSGHSGGTQYF
TGTGCCTGGAGTGTATCGGGACACTCAGGGGGGACCCAGTACTTC
>TRBJ2-1|TRBV27|NA|NA
CASGPVGGPYNEQFF
TGTGCCAGCGGGCCCGTGGGGGGGCCCTACAATGAGCAGTTCTTC
>TRBJ2-1|TRBV9|NA|NA
CASSGRDGNEQFF
TGTGCCAGCAGCGGCCGTGACGGGAATGAGCAGTTCTTC
>TRBJ1-5|TRBV28|NA|NA
CASSFGGGIQPQHF
TGTGCCAGCAGTTTCGGCGGAGGTATTCAGCCCCAGCATTTT
>TRBJ1-2|TRBV19|TRBD1|NA
CATLPGTGDGYTF
TGTGCCACCCTCCCCGGGACAGGAGATGGCTACACCTTC
>TRBJ2-7|TRBV10-3|NA|NA
CAIRDFGSYEQYF
TGTGCCATCAGGGACTTTGGGTCCTACGAGCAGTACTTC
>TRBJ2-7|TRBV19|TRBD1|NA
CASSIDGDRASSYEQYF
TGTGCCAGTAGTATAGATGGGGACAGAGCCAGCTCCTACGAGCAGTACTTC
>TRBJ2-1|TRBV19|TRBD2|NA
CASSRGEPGLAGFDNEQFF
TGTGCCAGTAGTAGAGGGGAACCGGGACTAGCGGGATTCGACAATGAGCAGTTCTTC
>TRBJ2-3|TRBV30|NA|once
CAWSVSSDTQYF
TGTGCCTGGAGTGTATCTTCAGATACGCAGTATTTT
>TRBJ1-6|TRBV7-2|NA|NA
CASSVGGWDSPLHF
TGTGCCAGCAGTGTGGGAGGTTGGGATTCACCCCTCCACTTT
>TRBJ1-6|TRBV6-5|NA|once
CAIGGERGLGSPLHF
TGTGCCATCGGCGGGGAGCGCGGATTGGGTTCACCCCTCCACTTT
>TRBJ2-7|TRBV5-1|TRBD2|NA
CASSPGWGGGYEQYF
TGCGCCAGCAGCCCAGGGTGGGGGGGTGGCTACGAGCAGTACTTC
>TRBJ1-1|TRBV14|NA|NA
CASSQGEGSMNTEAFF
TGTGCCAGCAGCCAAGGGGAGGGATCGATGAACACTGAAGCTTTCTTT
>TRBJ2-1|TRBV18|NA|NA
CASSPSLSSYNEQFF
TGTGCCAGCTCACCATCCCTCAGCTCCTACAATGAGCAGTTCTTC
>TRBJ2-5|TRBV7-3|TRBD2|NA
CASSPAGGTQETQYF
TGTGCCAGCAGCCCAGCGGGGGGGACTCAAGAGACCCAGTACTTC
>TRBJ2-7|TRBV3-1/TRBV3-2|NA|few
CASSQGPYEQYF
TGTGCCAGCAGCCAAGGGCCCTACGAGCAGTACTTC
>TRBJ2-7|TRBV4-3|NA|NA
CASSQGVAGFHEQYF
TGCGCCAGCAGCCAAGGTGTAGCCGGGTTCCACGAGCAGTACTTC
>TRBJ2-3|TRBV2|TRBD2|NA
CASSLAGGTDTQYF
TGTGCCAGCAGCCTAGCGGGAGGCACAGATACGCAGTATTTT
>TRBJ2-6|TRBV29-1|TRBD1|NA
CSVDGGTGALSGANVLTF
TGCAGCGTTGATGGGGGGACAGGGGCTCTCTCTGGGGCCAACGTCCTGACTTTC
>TRBJ2-7|TRBV18|NA|NA
CASSPPGAYEQYF
TGTGCCAGCTCACCACCCGGGGCCTACGAGCAGTACTTC
>TRBJ2-6|TRBV11-2|TRBD2|NA
CASSLGGGRPSGANVLTF
TGTGCCAGCAGCTTAGGGGGGGGGAGGCCCTCTGGGGCCAACGTCCTGACTTTC
>TRBJ2-7|TRBV9|TRBD2|NA
CASSASGASYEQYF
TGTGCCAGCAGCGCCAGCGGGGCCTCCTACGAGCAGTACTTC
>TRBJ2-3|TRBV4-3|NA|NA
CASSQDPRRGTDTQYF
TGCGCCAGCAGCCAAGATCCCCGCAGGGGTACAGATACGCAGTATTTT
>TRBJ2-1|TRBV28|NA|once
CASSLDRLGVDEQFF
TGTGCCAGCAGTTTGGATCGACTAGGCGTCGATGAGCAGTTCTTC
>TRBJ2-3|TRBV20-1|TRBD1|NA
CSPRGSDTQYF
TGCAGCCCCAGGGGGTCAGATACGCAGTATTTT
>TRBJ2-7|TRBV7-6|TRBD2|few
CASSLGGSGREYEQYF
TGTGCCAGCAGCTTAGGGGGTAGCGGGAGGGAATACGAGCAGTACTTC
>TRBJ1-1|TRBV2|NA|few
CASNRGMGDTEAFF
TGTGCCAGCAACCGGGGGATGGGGGACACTGAAGCTTTCTTT
>TRBJ2-7|TRBV27|TRBD2|NA
CASSLVAGALYEQYF
TGTGCCAGCAGTTTGGTAGCGGGTGCCCTCTACGAGCAGTACTTC
>TRBJ2-7|TRBV6-5|TRBD1|NA
CASTPDRAPYEQYF
TGTGCCAGCACCCCAGACAGGGCCCCCTACGAGCAGTACTTC
>TRBJ1-1|TRBV28|TRBD1|NA
CASTPAPGTGSNTEAFF
TGTGCCAGCACCCCAGCCCCGGGGACAGGGTCGAACACTGAAGCTTTCTTT
>TRBJ2-2|TRBV7-2|NA|NA
CASSLGGTRRDGELFF
TGTGCCAGCAGCTTAGGCGGGACCCGCCGGGACGGGGAGCTGTTTTTT
>TRBJ2-3|TRBV6-5|TRBD1|NA
CASSQTGYRDTQYF
TGTGCCAGCAGCCAGACAGGGTACAGAGATACGCAGTATTTT
>TRBJ2-1|TRBV6-6|NA|NA
CASSYSRGGDSEQFF
TGTGCCAGCAGTTACTCGAGAGGGGGAGATAGTGAGCAGTTCTTC